This entry features one T cell receptor (beta chain) sequence. The assay was immunoSEQ multiplex PCR, and TCRdb's table has in-frame clones only and misses some. Here the sample spans 130,000 or so clones, roughly 94% being singletons. The record originates from a study of control samples from healthy donors and cancer patients. Germline lookup yields CDR1 MRHNA and CDR2 SNTAGT. This CDR3 is 19 amino acids long. V gave up 2 bases and J gave up 2 bases; unmatched junction bases: 11. Sequencing was performed on blood. The genes are TRBV6-4 and TRBJ1-5; TRBD1 agrees at 11 bases. The TCR was taken from a man in his forties in good health. The CDR3 DNA sequence: TGTGCCAGCAGTGACCCTGGACAGGGGGCAAGTATCGGCAATCAGCCCCAGCATTTT. As protein: CASSDPGQGASIGNQPQHF.